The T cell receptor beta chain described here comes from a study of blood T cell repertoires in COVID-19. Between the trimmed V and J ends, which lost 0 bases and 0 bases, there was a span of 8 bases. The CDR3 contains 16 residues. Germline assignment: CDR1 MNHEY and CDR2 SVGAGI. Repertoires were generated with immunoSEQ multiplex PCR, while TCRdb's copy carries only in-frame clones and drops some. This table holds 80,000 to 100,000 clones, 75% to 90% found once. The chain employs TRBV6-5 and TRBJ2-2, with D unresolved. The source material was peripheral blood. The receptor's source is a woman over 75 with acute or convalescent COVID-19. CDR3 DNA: TGTGCCAGCAGTTACTCGTTAGCCACGAACACCGGGGAGCTGTTTTTT. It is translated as CASSYSLATNTGELFF.